One and the same sample provided the 24 T cell receptor beta chains below, sequenced in a study of blood T cell repertoires in COVID-19. Clones were sequenced by immunoSEQ multiplex PCR, and TCRdb holds only the in-frame ones, with some missing. The sample has 81,000 or so clones; roughly 77% are singletons. The sample taken for sequencing was peripheral blood. These receptors came from a human donor in a cohort sampled during active COVID-19.

There are a few counts of this clone. This sequence joins TRBV18 and TRBJ1-1; 11 nucleotides agree with TRBD1. CDR3 size: 16 residues. V was clipped by 4 bases and J by 2 bases; unmatched bases: 6. The germline V gene encodes CDR1 KGHSH and CDR2 LQKENI. In DNA form, the CDR3 reads TGTGCCAGCTCACTCCCACGGACAGGGGGCAACACTGAAGCTTTCTTT. Translating gives CASSLPRTGGNTEAFF.

The chain links TRBV27 to TRBJ2-7; 8 bases line up with TRBD2. The V gene's germline CDR1 is MNHEY and CDR2 SMNVEV (reference sequence). Trimming removed 2 bases from V and 3 bases from J; junction bases left unmatched: 6. The CDR3 has 15 residues. CDR3 in DNA: TGTGCCAGCAGTTTAGAGCGGGGGTCCTTCTACGAGCAGTACTTC. Its protein product is CASSLERGSFYEQYF.

CDR3 amino acids: CSVEEPGTPLFF. DNA of the CDR3: TGCAGCGTTGAAGAACCTGGGACACCTCTGTTCTTC. The chain recombines TRBV29-1 with TRBJ2-1; D is perhaps TRBD1 (6 bases). The germline V gene has CDR1 SQVTM and CDR2 ANQGSEA. V was shortened by 0 bases and J by 15 bases, with 15 bases between the two germline ends. CDR3 length equals 12 residues.

The chain couples TRBV6-5 to TRBJ1-6, with D possibly matching TRBD1 (6 bases). The length of the CDR3 is 15 residues. CDR1 is MNHEY and CDR2 is SVGAGI in the germline V gene. V was shortened by 6 bases and J by 5 bases, with 14 bases between the two germline ends. CDR3 bases: TGTGCCAGCAGAGTCTCAGACAGGAATAATTCACCCCTCCACTTT. This encodes CASRVSDRNNSPLHF.

This chain connects TRBV27 to TRBJ2-3, with 9 nucleotides matching TRBD2. The CDR3 contains 17 residues. The germline V gene encodes CDR1 MNHEY and CDR2 SMNVEV (reference sequence). Trimming removed 1 base from V and 4 bases from J; junction bases left unmatched: 9. CDR3 region: CASSLFALAGRADTQYF. As DNA, the CDR3 is TGTGCCAGCAGTTTATTTGCTCTAGCGGGGAGGGCAGATACGCAGTATTTT.

This rearrangement joins TRBV15 to TRBJ2-1; possibly TRBD1 for D (6 bases). The CDR3 consists of 14 residues. Germline V CDR1 and CDR2: LNHNV, YYDKDF (reference sequence). Deletions cut 5 bases from V and 6 bases from J, with 14 bases between. CDR3 amino acids: CATSSQGTLNEQFF. The DNA of the CDR3 is TGTGCCACCAGCTCCCAGGGGACGCTCAATGAGCAGTTCTTC.

The rearrangement links TRBV19 to TRBJ1-5; maybe TRBD1 (6 bases). Trimming removed 9 bases at V and 0 bases at J, with 15 bases between. From germline, CDR1 is LNHDA and CDR2 SQIVND (reference sequence). The CDR3 sequence is 15 residues long. In nucleotides, the CDR3 is TGTGCCAGCCTACGGACAGCTTATAGCAATCAGCCCCAGCATTTT. Protein: CASLRTAYSNQPQHF.

The chain couples TRBV18 to TRBJ1-3; no clear D. V was clipped by 1 base and J by 0 bases, with 16 bases between them. CDR1 is KGHSH and CDR2 is LQKENI in the germline V gene. The CDR3 runs to 18 residues. For the CDR3, the DNA is TGTGCCAGCTCACCACGATCCGGAGTCGTGAACTCTGGAAACACCATATATTTT. This translates into CASSPRSGVVNSGNTIYF.

The genes are TRBV2 and TRBJ1-2; possibly TRBD1 for D (5 bases). The CDR3 length is 13 residues. V was shortened by 3 bases and J by 2 bases, with 7 bases between the two germline ends. From germline, CDR1 is SNHLY and CDR2 FYNNEI. The CDR3 sequence: CASSDGANYGYTF. DNA for the CDR3: TGTGCCAGCAGTGATGGGGCCAACTATGGCTACACCTTC.

This rearrangement joins TRBV3-1 (or the pseudogene TRBV3-2) to TRBJ1-4; D ambiguous. The germline gives CDR1 LGHDT, CDR2 YNNKEL (reference sequence). The CDR3 loop spans 13 amino acids. V was clipped by 4 bases and J by 7 bases, with 10 bases between them. As DNA, the CDR3 is TGTGCCAGCAGCCTCGGGAGCTCTGAAAAACTGTTTTTT. Translated: CASSLGSSEKLFF.

CDR3 sequence: CASSTSGGLNTGELFF. The CDR3 nucleotides read TGCGCCAGCAGCACTAGCGGGGGGTTGAACACCGGGGAGCTGTTTTTT. The chain recombines TRBV5-1 with TRBJ2-2, with TRBD2 matching 12 bases. Germline values: CDR1 SGHRS, CDR2 YFSETQ. The length of the CDR3 is 16 residues. V shed 4 bases, J shed 1 base, and the junction held 2 bases outside the gene matches.

V usage is TRBV12-3 or TRBV12-4 and J usage is TRBJ2-1, with D perhaps matching TRBD1 (5 bases). CDR3 length: 13 residues. The ends were cut back, 2 bases at V and 9 bases at J, with 11 bases in the middle. Here the CDR3 DNA reads TGTGCCAGCAGTTTAACAGGCACAACTGAGCAGTTCTTC. Amino acids: CASSLTGTTEQFF.

The V gene is TRBV2, the J gene TRBJ2-7; D may be TRBD2 (5 bases). V lost 3 bases and J 4 bases, leaving 13 bases between the germline ends. The CDR3 contains 14 residues. Germline V gene lookup returns CDR1 SNHLY and CDR2 FYNNEI. The CDR3, as DNA: TGTGCCAGCAGTGACGAGGGCGTTCTATACGAGCAGTACTTC. Amino acid sequence: CASSDEGVLYEQYF.

This clone came up a few times. V is TRBV7-3 and J is TRBJ2-7; D is undetermined. Germline loops: CDR1 SGHTA, CDR2 FQGTGA. Trimming took 3 bases from V and 2 from J, leaving 11 bases between them. CDR3 size: 14 residues. CDR3 sequence: CASSLSTGTYEQYF. The CDR3 coding sequence is TGTGCCAGCAGCTTGTCGACTGGAACCTACGAGCAGTACTTC.

The chain uses TRBV18 and TRBJ2-3, with D perhaps TRBD2 (5 bases). CDR3 length equals 14 residues. Germline assignment: CDR1 KGHSH and CDR2 LQKENI. Trimming took 3 bases from V and 5 from J, leaving 12 bases between them. This chain's CDR3 is CASSPEVWIDTQYF. The CDR3 DNA follows: TGTGCCAGCTCACCGGAGGTATGGATAGATACGCAGTATTTT.

The chain is built from TRBV5-1 and TRBJ2-5; D is undetermined. There are 13 residues in the CDR3. In germline, CDR1 is SGHRS, CDR2 YFSETQ. V was trimmed by 1 base and J by 5 bases, leaving 9 bases between them. As DNA, the CDR3 is TGCGCCAGCAGCTTGAAGCTCCGGGAGACCCAGTACTTC. It is translated as CASSLKLRETQYF.

The V and J genes are TRBV6-5 and TRBJ1-2; D uncertain. CDR1 is MNHEY, CDR2 SVGAGI, per germline. CDR3 length: 13 amino acids. V lost 8 bases, J lost 5 bases, and 15 bases lay in between. The CDR3 region has the DNA TGTGCCAGCGGAGGAACTTTGGGGTATGGCTACACCTTC. Protein product: CASGGTLGYGYTF.

This sequence joins TRBV10-2 and TRBJ1-1, with D perhaps matching TRBD1 (6 bases). V gave up 4 bases and J gave up 4 bases, with 19 bases separating them. The CDR3 is made up of 16 amino acids. Germline V gene lookup returns CDR1 WSHSY and CDR2 SAAADI. CDR3 residues: CASSGGTPGRSTEAFF. DNA for the CDR3: TGCGCCAGCAGTGGGGGGACACCCGGGCGGAGCACTGAAGCTTTCTTT.

The J gene is TRBJ2-7, the V gene TRBV6-1; possible D gene TRBD1, 7 bases. Trimming took 3 bases from V and 2 from J, leaving 17 bases between them. The CDR3 is 16 residues long. CDR1 and CDR2 (germline): MNHNS, SASEGT. The CDR3 region has the DNA TGTGCCAGCAGTGATAGTGGAGGGACAGAGGCCTACGAGCAGTACTTC. This encodes CASSDSGGTEAYEQYF.

The chain carries TRBV7-2 and TRBJ1-5; 8 bases agree with TRBD1. The CDR3 covers 14 residues. Trimming took 1 base from V and 7 from J; bases not matched to a gene: 3. The V gene's germline CDR1 is SGHTA and CDR2 FQGNSA. In DNA form, the CDR3 reads TGTGCCAGCAGCTTAGACAGGGGGTACCAGCCCCAGCATTTT. This gives the protein CASSLDRGYQPQHF.

The chain has TRBV6-4 and TRBJ1-2, with TRBD1 matching over 10 bases. V lost 6 bases to trimming and J lost 8 bases; unmatched junction nucleotides: 15. This CDR3 has 16 residues. Germline lookup yields CDR1 MRHNA and CDR2 SNTAGT. For the CDR3, the DNA is TGTGCCAGCAGCGAGGCCACTAGACAGGGGGCGGGCGGCTACACCTTC. It translates to CASSEATRQGAGGYTF.

The sample holds one count of this clone. The chain has TRBV4-1 and TRBJ2-1; D is perhaps TRBD2 (6 bases). The germline gives CDR1 MGHRA, CDR2 YSYEKL. The CDR3 covers 15 residues. V was trimmed by 5 bases and J by 3 bases, leaving 14 bases between them. CDR3 DNA: TGCGCCAGCAGCACGACGGGGGAACGCTACAATGAGCAGTTCTTC. The encoded protein is CASSTTGERYNEQFF.

This chain links TRBV6-6 with TRBJ1-2; 9 positions match TRBD1. The CDR3 has 15 residues. CDR1 MNHNY and CDR2 SVGAGI come from the germline V gene (reference sequence). V lost 6 bases to trimming and J lost 0 bases; unmatched junction nucleotides: 5. The CDR3 sequence is CASRPQGAANYGYTF. CDR3 coding DNA: TGTGCCAGCAGACCACAGGGGGCTGCTAACTATGGCTACACCTTC.

There are a few counts of this clone. This chain uses TRBV19 with TRBJ2-2; D perhaps matches TRBD2 (6 bases). There are 13 residues in the CDR3. The germline V gene encodes CDR1 LNHDA and CDR2 SQIVND (reference sequence). Trimming removed 8 bases from V and 5 bases from J, with 12 bases in between. CDR3 in amino acids: CASGSTRTGELFF. DNA of the CDR3: TGTGCCAGTGGCTCGACTAGGACCGGGGAGCTGTTTTTT.